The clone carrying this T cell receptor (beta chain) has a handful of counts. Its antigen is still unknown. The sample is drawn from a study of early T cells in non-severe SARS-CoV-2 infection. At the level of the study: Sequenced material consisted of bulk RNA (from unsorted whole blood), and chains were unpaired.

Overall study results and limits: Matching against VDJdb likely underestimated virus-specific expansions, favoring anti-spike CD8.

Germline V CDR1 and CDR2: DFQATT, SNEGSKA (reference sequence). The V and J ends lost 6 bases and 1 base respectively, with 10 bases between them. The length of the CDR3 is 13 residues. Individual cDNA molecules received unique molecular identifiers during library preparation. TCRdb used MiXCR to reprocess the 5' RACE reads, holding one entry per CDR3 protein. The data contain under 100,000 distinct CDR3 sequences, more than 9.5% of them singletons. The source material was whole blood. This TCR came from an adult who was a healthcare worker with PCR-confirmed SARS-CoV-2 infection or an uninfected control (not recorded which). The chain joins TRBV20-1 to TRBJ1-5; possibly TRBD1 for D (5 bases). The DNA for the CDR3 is TGCAGTGCCGCACGGGACAGCAATCAGCCCCAGCATTTT. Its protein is CSAARDSNQPQHF.